This entry lists 32 T cell receptor beta chains sequenced from one sample in a study of T cells of healthy individuals. MiXCR, applied by TCRdb to the 5' RACE reads, yields one record per CDR3 protein. The repertoire holds nearly 100,000 distinct CDR3 sequences, 15% to 20% seen once, with roughly 6.1% in the top ten. These TCRs come from a human donor in good health.

The chain is built from TRBV20-1 and TRBJ1-6, with TRBD1 matching over 7 bases. Germline V CDR1 and CDR2: DFQATT, SNEGSKA (reference sequence). J gave up 5 bases and V 1 base, and 8 bases lay outside the gene matches. This CDR3 comprises 16 residues. The CDR3 spells CSARVGSRGNNSPLHF. CDR3 DNA: TGCAGTGCTAGAGTGGGAAGCAGGGGGAATAATTCACCCCTCCACTTT.

In this sample, this clonotype turned up many times. V is TRBV7-9 and J is TRBJ2-5; D perhaps matches TRBD2 (6 bases). CDR1 and CDR2 (germline): SEHNR, FQNEAQ (reference sequence). The CDR3 is made up of 13 amino acids. V lost 1 base and J lost 7, with 10 bases in between. CDR3 sequence (DNA): TGTGCCAGCAGCTTAGAGGGGCGGGGGACCCAGTACTTC. Translated, it gives CASSLEGRGTQYF.

In its sample, this clonotype was seen a few times. The CDR3 region has the DNA TGCGCCAGCAGCTTGAGTGTGGCAGGGAGGTTAGCTGGAAACACCATATATTTT. Its translation is CASSLSVAGRLAGNTIYF. V usage is TRBV5-1 and J usage is TRBJ1-3; D may be TRBD1 (5 bases). Per germline, CDR1 SGHRS and CDR2 YFSETQ. CDR3 size: 18 residues. V was cut by 1 base and J by 2 bases, with 19 bases left in between.

The chain combines TRBV10-2 with TRBJ2-3; weak D call: TRBD1 (5 bases). In germline, CDR1 is WSHSY, CDR2 SAAADI. The CDR3 is made up of 16 amino acids. Deletions cut 2 bases from V and 1 base from J, with 13 bases between. The CDR3 is CASSERESQGTDTQYF. CDR3 nucleotides: TGCGCCAGCAGTGAGAGGGAATCACAGGGCACAGATACGCAGTATTTT.

This chain uses TRBV6-4 with TRBJ2-3; no reliable D call. The germline V gene has CDR1 MRHNA and CDR2 SNTAGT. This CDR3 has 14 amino acids. V was pared by 4 bases and J by 8 bases, with 16 bases between. The CDR3 DNA reads as TGTGCCAGCAGTGCAGTCGTTGATTCGGGTACGCAGTATTTT. It encodes CASSAVVDSGTQYF.

This clonotype was detected a few times. The chain carries TRBV12-3 or TRBV12-4 and TRBJ2-3; D not resolved. The germline V and J ends were trimmed by 3 bases and 6 bases, with 10 bases remaining between them. The CDR3 contains 13 residues. For the CDR3, the DNA is TGTGCCAGCAGTTTCCCCGGGCGGGATACGCAGTATTTT. Encoded protein: CASSFPGRDTQYF.

The chain employs TRBV11-2 and TRBJ2-1; either TRBD1 or TRBD2 may supply D (5 bases each). This CDR3 spans 15 amino acids. V was pared by 3 bases and J by 4 bases, with 13 bases between. Looked up from germline, CDR1 is SGHAT and CDR2 is FQNNGV. DNA of the CDR3: TGTGCCAGCAGCTTTCCCGGGACCAATTACAATGAGCAGTTCTTC. Its protein product is CASSFPGTNYNEQFF.

As to this clonotype: Mismatch with germline at one junction end may stem from a read error. This chain uses TRBV10-3 with TRBJ2-3, with 8 bases lining up with TRBD1. The CDR3 is 14 residues long. The germline V gene encodes CDR1 ENHRY and CDR2 SYGVKD. The CDR3 spells CALSGQGSEDTQYF. The CDR3 nucleotides read TGTGCCCTCAGCGGACAGGGCAGTGAAGATACGCAGTATTTT.

The chain employs TRBV28 and TRBJ2-7; TRBD1 agrees at 9 bases. Unmatched junction bases numbered 9, after V lost 6 bases and J lost 6 bases. Per germline, CDR1 MDHEN and CDR2 SYDVKM. This CDR3 has 14 residues. The CDR3 protein is CASRLGQGRGEQYF. CDR3 nucleotide sequence: TGTGCCAGCAGACTAGGACAGGGGCGCGGCGAGCAGTACTTC.

This chain links TRBV4-2 with TRBJ1-4; D not certain. CDR3 length: 15 amino acids. Trimming took 4 bases from V and 4 from J, leaving 13 bases between them. Germline CDR1 LGHNA, CDR2 YNFKEQ. The chain's CDR3 is CASSPRYRFNEKLFF. In nucleotides, the CDR3 is TGTGCCAGCAGCCCAAGATACAGATTTAATGAAAAACTGTTTTTT.

The V call is TRBV15, the J call TRBJ1-5; unclear D gene. The CDR3 covers 15 residues. Trimming cost V 1 base and J 0 bases, with 7 bases left between them. Germline values: CDR1 LNHNV, CDR2 YYDKDF (reference sequence). This chain's CDR3 is CATSRAGYSNQPQHF. CDR3 nucleotide sequence: TGTGCCACCAGCAGAGCCGGATATAGCAATCAGCCCCAGCATTTT.

The rearrangement uses TRBV9 and TRBJ2-3, with D possibly being TRBD2 (5 bases). This CDR3 comprises 15 residues. V lost 4 bases and J 1 base, leaving 13 bases between the germline ends. From germline, CDR1 is SGDLS and CDR2 YYNGEE. CDR3 DNA sequence: TGTGCCAGCAGCTACCGAGGGAGCGGCACAGATACGCAGTATTTT. Its protein product is CASSYRGSGTDTQYF.

This clonotype appeared a few times. The chain is built from TRBV12-3 or TRBV12-4 and TRBJ1-3, with unresolved D. V gave up 3 bases and J gave up 0 bases, with 9 bases separating them. CDR3 length: 15 residues. In DNA, the CDR3 is TGTGCCAGCAGTTTGGTTTGGGGCTCTGGAAACACCATATATTTT. Translated, it gives CASSLVWGSGNTIYF.

Ten or more counts support this clonotype. The chain is built from TRBV6-2 or TRBV6-3 and TRBJ1-5, with 8 bases aligning to TRBD1. The germline V gene encodes CDR1 MNHEY and CDR2 SVGEGT. This CDR3 has 14 amino acids. V gave up 1 base and J gave up 6 bases; unmatched junction bases: 2. The CDR3: CASSYLTGAQPQHF. The CDR3 nucleotides are TGTGCCAGCAGTTACTTGACAGGGGCTCAGCCCCAGCATTTT.

Only one count was recorded for this clonotype. The chain is built from TRBV7-2 and TRBJ1-1; 10 nucleotides match TRBD1. V was clipped by 4 bases and J by 6 bases; unmatched bases: 5. In germline, CDR1 is SGHTA, CDR2 FQGNSA. The CDR3 runs 14 residues. CDR3 loop: CASSSYGQGAEAFF. For the CDR3, the DNA is TGTGCCAGCAGCTCTTATGGACAGGGGGCTGAAGCTTTCTTT. The full variable domain, in which reference TRBV7-2 and TRBJ1-1 provide the parts outside the CDR3, is GAGVSQSPSNKVTEKGKDVELRCDPISGHTALYWYRQSLGQGLEFLIYFQGNSAPDKSGLPSDRFSAERTGGSVSTLTIQRTQQEDSAVYLCASSSYGQGAEAFFGQGTRLTVV.

This clonotype was seen ten or more times. J is TRBJ2-2 and V is TRBV12-3 or TRBV12-4; no reliable D call. The CDR3 is made up of 14 amino acids. V was shortened by 7 bases and J by 0 bases, with 9 bases between the two germline ends. CDR3 residues: CASNRPSNTGELFF. In DNA, the CDR3 is TGTGCCAGCAACCGCCCGTCGAACACCGGGGAGCTGTTTTTT.

V and J are TRBV9 and TRBJ1-2; D gene unclear. The CDR3 length is 14 residues. Trimming pared 0 bases from V and 1 base from J, leaving 7 bases between. Germline values: CDR1 SGDLS, CDR2 YYNGEE. The CDR3 sequence: CASSVDGNNYGYTF. CDR3 sequence (DNA): TGTGCCAGCAGCGTAGACGGAAATAACTATGGCTACACCTTC.

V is TRBV6-5 and J is TRBJ1-4, with a weak D call TRBD1 (6 bases). V lost 0 bases, J lost 7 bases, and 12 bases lay in between. The CDR3 is 15 residues long. Germline values: CDR1 MNHEY, CDR2 SVGAGI. DNA for the CDR3: TGTGCCAGCAGTTACTCCGCAGGGGCTAGTGAAAAACTGTTTTTT. It encodes CASSYSAGASEKLFF.

V gene TRBV7-2 combines with J gene TRBJ2-5; tentatively, D is TRBD1 (5 bases). The germline gives CDR1 SGHTA, CDR2 FQGNSA. This CDR3 has 13 amino acids. V lost 4 bases and J lost 4, with 10 bases in between. Written as DNA, the CDR3 is TGTGCCAGCAGCTCAGGGAACGCAGAGACCCAGTACTTC. Translated: CASSSGNAETQYF.

The table lists this clonotype with many counts. This sequence joins TRBV2 and TRBJ1-6; 10 positions agree with TRBD1. The CDR3 extends over 14 amino acids. Germline CDR1 is SNHLY and CDR2 is FYNNEI. The J segment lost 8 bases and the V segment lost 4 bases, leaving 2 bases of the junction unmatched. CDR3 sequence (DNA): TGTGCCAGCAGTGTCGGGACAGGGGATTCACCCCTCCACTTT. Encoded protein: CASSVGTGDSPLHF.

The chain uses TRBV5-1 and TRBJ2-3; unclear D gene. The CDR3 has 14 residues. Germline CDR1 reads SGHRS; CDR2 reads YFSETQ. The V end was cut by 3 bases, the J end by 3 bases, with 11 bases between. CDR3 nucleotides: TGCGCCAGCAGCTGGAACAGCCAAACAGATACGCAGTATTTT. It encodes CASSWNSQTDTQYF. The variable domain in full, completed from reference TRBV5-1 and TRBJ2-3, reads KAGVTQTPRYLIKTRGQQVTLSCSPISGHRSVSWYQQTPGQGLQFLFEYFSETQRNKGNFPGRFSGRQFSNSRSEMNVSTLELGDSALYLCASSWNSQTDTQYFGPGTRLTVL.

V usage is TRBV28 and J usage is TRBJ2-2; 12 bases align to TRBD2. V lost 5 bases and J lost 6; bases outside the gene matches: 4. Per the germline V gene, CDR1 is MDHEN and CDR2 is SYDVKM. This CDR3 region has 15 residues. In DNA form, the CDR3 reads TGTGCCAGCAGTGTCCTAGCGGGAGGGGCCGGGGAGCTGTTTTTT. Translation gives CASSVLAGGAGELFF.

This clonotype has more than one count but fewer than ten. The chain combines TRBV9 with TRBJ1-2; TRBD1 matches 9 bases. Trimming removed 5 bases from V and 6 bases from J; junction bases left unmatched: 8. CDR1 and CDR2 (germline): SGDLS, YYNGEE. The CDR3 spans 14 residues. CDR3: CASRAGTGNDGYTF. CDR3 DNA: TGTGCCAGCAGAGCCGGGACAGGGAACGATGGCTACACCTTC.

V and J are TRBV4-2 and TRBJ2-5; no clear D. Trimming stripped 3 bases from V and 2 bases from J, with 16 bases between. Germline V lookup: CDR1 LGHNA, CDR2 YNFKEQ. This CDR3 is 16 amino acids long. The chain's CDR3 is CASSHTGPTAQETQYF. In DNA form, the CDR3 reads TGTGCCAGCAGCCACACTGGACCTACGGCACAAGAGACCCAGTACTTC.

This chain links TRBV7-2 with TRBJ2-7, with D uncertain. Germline V gene data show CDR1 as SGHTA and CDR2 as FQGNSA. The CDR3 loop spans 14 amino acids. The V gene lost 5 bases and the J gene lost 0 bases, with 11 bases spanning the gap. The CDR3, as DNA: TGTGCCAGCAGCCCGCAGTTGGCCTCCTACGAGCAGTACTTC. This gives the protein CASSPQLASYEQYF.

Only a few counts were recorded for this clonotype. This chain uses TRBV3-1 with TRBJ1-1, with 10 bases fitting TRBD1. Losses at the gene ends were 6 bases for V and 0 bases for J; bases not matched to a gene: 7. Per the germline V gene, CDR1 is LGHDT and CDR2 is YNNKEL (reference sequence). The CDR3 length is 16 residues. CDR3 sequence: CASRGRTGGLNTEAFF. CDR3 bases: TGTGCCAGCAGGGGGCGGACAGGGGGACTGAACACTGAAGCTTTCTTT.

This clonotype was detected only a few times. The chain links TRBV28 to TRBJ2-1, with D hard to call. Germline-derived CDR1 and CDR2 are MDHEN and SYDVKM. The CDR3 is 15 residues long. Between the trimmed V and J ends, which lost 5 bases and 10 bases, there was a span of 21 bases. The CDR3 region is CASSEYSLVGDEQFF. For the CDR3, the DNA is TGTGCCAGCAGTGAGTATTCGCTGGTTGGCGACGAGCAGTTCTTC.

This clonotype was found a few times. This chain links TRBV6-6 with TRBJ2-2, with D possibly matching TRBD1 (7 bases). The germline V gene has CDR1 MNHNY and CDR2 SVGAGI (reference sequence). V lost 2 bases to trimming and J lost 6 bases, with 13 bases between them. This CDR3 has 15 amino acids. CDR3 region: CASSYGGTVSGELFF. DNA of the CDR3: TGTGCCAGCAGTTACGGCGGGACAGTGTCCGGGGAGCTGTTTTTT.

The chain carries TRBV6-1 and TRBJ1-5; the match to TRBD1 covers 8 bases. This CDR3 has 17 amino acids. V trimming: 6 bases; J trimming: 2 bases; junction bases outside the gene matches: 12. The germline gives CDR1 MNHNS, CDR2 SASEGT. The CDR3 region is CASSGGRGPVGNQPQHF. DNA of the CDR3: TGTGCCAGCAGCGGGGGCAGGGGGCCGGTGGGCAATCAGCCCCAGCATTTT.

The chain couples TRBV18 to TRBJ2-3; D might be TRBD1 (6 bases). The CDR3 has 16 residues. Trimming cost V 0 bases and J 3 bases, with 13 bases left between them. The germline gives CDR1 KGHSH, CDR2 LQKENI. The CDR3 DNA reads TGTGCCAGCTCACCACCGGGTCAGGGGCCTACAGATACGCAGTATTTT. It codes for CASSPPGQGPTDTQYF.

In this sample, this clonotype turned up a few times. This chain uses TRBV28 with TRBJ2-5, with D perhaps TRBD2 (5 bases). There are 14 residues in the CDR3. V was shortened by 5 bases and J by 2 bases, with 12 bases between the two germline ends. CDR1 and CDR2 (germline): MDHEN, SYDVKM. CDR3: CASSEHERQETQYF. The CDR3 coding sequence is TGTGCCAGCAGTGAGCACGAGCGGCAAGAGACCCAGTACTTC.

Ten or more counts support this clonotype. The chain joins TRBV19 to TRBJ1-2; tentative D call: TRBD1 (6 bases). The germline gives CDR1 LNHDA, CDR2 SQIVND (reference sequence). Trimming left V 4 bases short and J 8 bases short, with 17 bases between. The CDR3 is 14 amino acids. The CDR3 is CASSTLQGSRGYTF. Written as DNA, the CDR3 is TGTGCCAGTAGTACCCTACAGGGATCGAGGGGCTACACCTTC.